The clone carrying this T cell receptor beta chain has only a few counts. Its antigen remains unknown. The PCR ran on 60 Vbeta and 13 Jbeta primers. The protocol was immunoSEQ multiplex PCR, while the TCRdb copy is restricted to in-frame clones and leaves out a portion. The sample yields approximately 100,000 clones, over 60% seen once. The sample comes from a study of cytomegalovirus exposure and HLA in healthy donors. Notes on the study in general: Sequencing had likely introduced a cluster of highly shared sequence variants as an artifact. Under in vitro conditions, a few CMV-associated chains were confirmed as specific for CMV antigens. Some TCR beta chains (over 150 of them) were listed as cytomegalovirus-associated.

Sample: PBMCs. The sequence derives from a woman aged 18-29 years in good health and CMV-seropositive.

CDR3 sequence reads: CASRPPGMDYGYTF. The DNA for the CDR3 is TGTGCCAGCAGGCCCCCGGGTATGGACTATGGCTACACCTTC. The gene calls are TRBV6-5 and TRBJ1-2, with D unclear. From germline, CDR1 is MNHEY and CDR2 SVGAGI. Between the trimmed V and J ends, which lost 6 bases and 3 bases, there was a span of 14 bases. This CDR3 has 14 amino acids.